This paragraph covers one TCR beta chain sequence. Germline values: CDR1 SGHNT, CDR2 YYREEE (reference sequence). The CDR3 sequence is 15 residues long. V shed 2 bases and J 8 bases; nucleotides not matched to a gene: 9. This sample stems from a study of blood T cell repertoires in COVID-19. Whole-study context: Acute and convalescent COVID-19 specimens originated in the United States, Italy and Spain. PBMCs, B-cell-depleted T cells, or T cells provided the cDNA or gDNA that made up the material.

The Seattle patients, enrolled during active infection, were followed longitudinally. In the original workflow: Using reference gene primer amplification, nucleated cell counts were estimated. Data came from immunoSEQ multiplex PCR; TCRdb stores just in-frame clones and leaves some out. V and J calls and clone size are those listed in that table; D and trimming were worked out from the DNA. The sample shows some 400,000 clones, more than 70% of them seen only once. This sequence was found in a woman in her sixties or seventies with COVID-19, enrolled during active disease. The V call is TRBV5-4, the J call TRBJ2-2, with 7 bases matching TRBD2. Sequencing was carried out using peripheral blood. The chain's CDR3 is CASSLAGPRGGELFF. The CDR3 bases are TGTGCCAGCAGCTTAGCGGGGCCACGAGGAGGGGAGCTGTTTTTT.